The rows below give T cell receptor beta chains drawn from one sample of a study of blood T cells in healthy people across ages. In TCRdb, the 5' RACE reads were re-called with MiXCR into one record per CDR3 protein. Here the sample spans about 1.1 million distinct CDR3 sequences, under 40% being singletons. The sequencing input was blood. Source of these receptors: a man aged 18 to 29 in good health. Each CDR3 is given with its conserved first and last residue. D genes are given only for firm matches. Not every row has a clone size; where given, it reads once, few, many or a size class.

>-|TRBJ1-5|TRBV20-1|-
CSARGGQPNQPQHF
TGCAGTGCTAGAGGAGGCCAGCCCAATCAGCCCCAGCATTTT
>-|TRBJ2-1|TRBV20-1|few
CSARDLSGSSYNEQFF
TGCAGTGCTAGAGATCTCTCGGGGAGCTCCTACAATGAGCAGTTCTTC
>-|TRBJ1-2|TRBV30|-
CAWTPTGYGYTF
TGTGCCTGGACCCCGACGGGGTATGGCTACACCTTC
>-|TRBJ2-6|TRBV18|few
CASSEGPRSGANVLTF
TGTGCCAGCTCAGAAGGACCCCGCTCTGGGGCCAACGTCCTGACTTTC
>-|TRBJ2-7|TRBV13|many
CASSLGMTYEQYF
TGTGCCAGCAGCTTAGGGATGACCTACGAGCAGTACTTC
>-|TRBJ2-5|TRBV20-1|few
CSATGSWGPNQETQYF
TGCAGTGCTACCGGCTCTTGGGGGCCTAATCAAGAGACCCAGTACTTC
>TRBD2|TRBJ2-2|TRBV14|-
CASSHPGLATGELFF
TGTGCCAGCAGCCACCCGGGACTAGCGACCGGGGAGCTGTTTTTT
>-|TRBJ1-1|TRBV12-3/TRBV12-4|-
CASSVSLDTEAFF
TGTGCCAGCAGTGTAAGCCTCGACACTGAAGCTTTCTTT
>-|TRBJ1-2|TRBV6-2/TRBV6-3|few
CASSYSLGQQSGYTF
TGTGCCAGCAGTTACTCGCTGGGGCAACAATCGGGCTACACCTTC
>-|TRBJ2-2|TRBV18|once
CASSPPYSSYTGELFF
TGTGCCAGCTCACCACCGTATTCCTCTTACACCGGGGAGCTGTTTTTT
>-|TRBJ1-6|TRBV27|-
CASSFIGDSPLHF
TGTGCCAGCAGTTTTATTGGCGATTCACCCCTCCACTTT
>-|TRBJ2-2|TRBV3-1|-
CASSQPATNTGELFF
TGTGCCAGCAGCCAGCCGGCCACGAACACCGGGGAGCTGTTTTTT
>-|TRBJ2-1|TRBV12-3/TRBV12-4|once
CASSLQTTSRGNEQFF
TGTGCCAGCAGTCTCCAAACGACGAGCAGGGGCAATGAGCAGTTCTTC
>TRBD2|TRBJ2-5|TRBV9|-
CASSVESGGNQETQYF
TGTGCCAGCAGCGTAGAAAGCGGGGGTAACCAAGAGACCCAGTACTTC
>TRBD1|TRBJ2-3|TRBV5-1|few
CASSLATGDISTDTQYF
TGCGCCAGCAGCTTGGCGACAGGGGACATCAGCACAGATACGCAGTATTTT
>-|TRBJ2-1|TRBV6-5|-
CASSYNKLVSYNEQFF
TGTGCCAGCAGTTACAACAAACTAGTCTCCTACAATGAGCAGTTCTTC
>-|TRBJ2-3|TRBV9|-
CASSVASLGQQDTQYF
TGTGCCAGCAGCGTAGCAAGTTTGGGGCAGCAAGATACACAGTATTTT
>TRBD1|TRBJ1-6|TRBV10-3|-
CAISQGVEHSPLHF
TGTGCCATCAGTCAGGGGGTGGAACATTCACCCCTCCACTTT
>-|TRBJ1-2|TRBV5-6|-
CASSLAPTANYGHTF
TGTGCCAGCAGCTTGGCCCCGACAGCGAACTATGGCCACACCTTC
>TRBD1|TRBJ1-1|TRBV10-3|-
CAISESGQMNTEAFF
TGTGCCATCAGTGAGTCGGGACAGATGAACACTGAAGCTTTCTTT
>TRBD1|TRBJ2-1|TRBV5-1|-
CASSFRDSEKFF
TGCGCCAGCAGCTTTCGGGACAGTGAGAAGTTCTTC
>-|TRBJ2-1|TRBV7-3|-
CASSVRRDNEQFF
TGTGCCAGCAGCGTACGCAGGGACAATGAGCAGTTCTTC
>TRBD2|TRBJ2-1|TRBV10-3|-
CAISEGAGGRGQFF
TGTGCCATCAGTGAAGGTGCGGGGGGGCGCGGGCAGTTCTTC
>TRBD1|TRBJ1-1|TRBV20-1|many
CSAPGTGAHEAFF
TGCAGTGCCCCCGGGACAGGGGCCCATGAAGCTTTCTTT
>-|TRBJ2-3|TRBV20-1|-
CSAREFGGSTDTQYF
TGCAGTGCTAGAGAATTTGGGGGAAGCACAGATACGCAGTATTTT
>-|TRBJ1-1|TRBV20-1|once
CSARQGSVNTEAFF
TGCAGTGCTAGACAGGGTTCGGTGAACACTGAAGCTTTCTTT
>-|TRBJ2-5|TRBV21-1|few
CASSNLLFGQLQETQYF
TGTGCCAGCAGCAATCTATTGTTTGGGCAGCTCCAAGAGACCCAGTACTTC
>-|TRBJ1-1|TRBV5-6|few
CASSLGLSAGYTEAFF
TGTGCCAGCAGCTTGGGGTTGTCGGCCGGATACACTGAAGCTTTCTTT
>-|TRBJ2-7|TRBV24-1|-
CATTGTISYEQYF
TGTGCCACCACGGGGACCATCTCCTACGAGCAGTACTTC
>-|TRBJ2-7|TRBV27|few
CASMDIFGSEQYF
TGTGCCAGCATGGATATTTTTGGGAGCGAGCAGTACTTC
>-|TRBJ1-5|TRBV12-3/TRBV12-4|many
CASSTGHNQPQHF
TGTGCCAGCAGCACTGGACACAATCAGCCCCAGCATTTT
>-|TRBJ1-1|TRBV5-1|-
CASSMAPDSEDTEAFF
TGCGCCAGCAGCATGGCCCCCGACTCGGAGGACACTGAAGCTTTCTTT
>TRBD1|TRBJ1-1|TRBV5-1|few
CASSLRRQGDTEAFF
TGCGCCAGCAGCTTGCGGCGCCAGGGGGACACTGAAGCTTTCTTT
>-|TRBJ1-1|TRBV6-2/TRBV6-3|-
CASSTRTGPWVAFF
TGTGCCAGCAGTACCCGGACTGGGCCCTGGGTTGCTTTCTTT
>-|TRBJ2-5|TRBV7-9|-
CASSSEGLLGYEQYF
TGTGCCAGCAGCTCCGAGGGCCTACTAGGCTATGAGCAGTACTTC
>-|TRBJ1-5|TRBV6-1|-
CASSDGLSQHF
TGTGCCAGCAGTGACGGCCTTTCCCAGCATTTT
>-|TRBJ2-4|TRBV20-1|few
CSASSGTFRIQYF
TGCAGTGCCAGTTCGGGCACATTTCGGATTCAGTACTTC
>-|TRBJ2-7|TRBV12-5|-
CASGLDKNEQYF
TGTGCTAGTGGTTTGGATAAAAATGAGCAGTACTTC
>TRBD1|TRBJ1-2|TRBV12-3/TRBV12-4|many
CASSTTGYGYTF
TGTGCCAGCAGTACGACAGGGTATGGCTACACCTTC
>-|TRBJ1-2|TRBV18|many
CASSPPSNYGYTF
TGTGCCAGCTCACCACCAAGTAACTATGGCTACACCTTC
>-|TRBJ1-1|TRBV15|-
CATSRPLNQEKAFF
TGTGCCACCAGCAGACCCTTAAACCAGGAAAAGGCTTTCTTT
>-|TRBJ1-5|TRBV20-1|-
CSAQDTGLGQPQHF
TGCAGTGCCCAAGACACGGGTTTGGGACAGCCCCAGCATTTT
>-|TRBJ1-1|TRBV7-3|-
CASSLMGATEAFF
TGTGCCAGCAGCTTAATGGGGGCCACTGAAGCTTTCTTT
>TRBD2|TRBJ2-3|TRBV9|few
CASSVGRRGGPGTDTQYF
TGTGCCAGCAGCGTAGGTCGGCGGGGGGGCCCCGGCACAGATACGCAGTATTTT
>-|TRBJ1-2|TRBV6-2/TRBV6-3|few
CASSGHRDGYTF
TGTGCCAGCAGTGGCCACAGGGATGGCTACACCTTC
>-|TRBJ1-6|TRBV20-1|-
CSARGGNYNSPLHF
TGCAGTGCTAGAGGCGGGAACTATAATTCACCCCTCCACTTT
>TRBD2|TRBJ2-3|TRBV5-1|-
CASSRSLRASGGTDTQYF
TGCGCCAGCAGCCGGTCTCTTAGGGCGAGCGGGGGCACAGATACGCAGTATTTT
>TRBD2|TRBJ2-1|TRBV5-6|-
CASSAYRGGSSYNEQFF
TGTGCCAGCAGCGCTTACCGCGGGGGGAGCTCCTACAATGAGCAGTTCTTC
>TRBD2|TRBJ2-4|TRBV29-1|-
CSVDVAGGNIQYF
TGCAGCGTTGACGTTGCGGGGGGAAACATTCAGTACTTC
>TRBD2|TRBJ2-1|TRBV5-5|many
CASSPTSGGARQFF
TGTGCCAGCAGCCCTACTAGCGGGGGGGCAAGGCAGTTCTTC
>TRBD2|TRBJ2-1|TRBV11-2|-
CASSLERLAGPNEQFF
TGTGCCAGCAGCTTAGAACGACTAGCGGGGCCCAATGAGCAGTTCTTC
>-|TRBJ2-3|TRBV28|-
CASSFPRPSRENTQYF
TGTGCCAGCAGTTTTCCACGTCCCAGCCGGGAAAATACGCAGTATTTT
>-|TRBJ1-1|TRBV9|-
CASSTQVDTEAFF
TGTGCCAGCAGCACCCAGGTGGACACTGAAGCTTTCTTT
>-|TRBJ2-7|TRBV13|few
CASSLGRLAEQYF
TGTGCCAGCAGCTTAGGCAGGTTAGCCGAGCAGTACTTC
>TRBD2|TRBJ2-1|TRBV7-9|few
CASTIAGGSYNEQFF
TGTGCCAGCACAATAGCGGGGGGATCCTACAATGAGCAGTTCTTC
>-|TRBJ2-2|TRBV24-1|-
CATSDGDTGELFF
TGTGCCACCAGTGATGGAGACACCGGGGAGCTGTTTTTT